Each of the 2 T cell receptor beta chains below was sequenced from the same sample in a study of early T cells in non-severe SARS-CoV-2 infection. In TCRdb, the 5' RACE reads were re-called with MiXCR into one record per CDR3 protein. The data show around 76,000 distinct CDR3 sequences, 12% seen once. The sequencing sample was made of whole blood. The receptors were gathered from an adult who was a healthcare worker with PCR-confirmed SARS-CoV-2 infection or an uninfected control (not recorded which).

This clonotype was picked up a small number of times. V and J are TRBV7-9 and TRBJ2-5, with D perhaps TRBD1 (6 bases). Germline V lookup: CDR1 SEHNR, CDR2 FQNEAQ (reference sequence). The CDR3 has 16 residues. Trimming removed 3 bases from V and 0 bases from J, with 14 bases in between. The CDR3 DNA sequence: TGTGCCAGCAGCTTTTTCCCCAGGGGCTACCAAGAGACCCAGTACTTC. Its protein is CASSFFPRGYQETQYF. Looking up the rest from reference TRBV7-9 and TRBJ2-5 gives the full variable domain: DTGVSQNPRHKITKRGQNVTFRCDPISEHNRLYWYRQTLGQGPEFLTYFQNEAQLEKSRLLSDRFSAERPKGSFSTLEIQRTEQGDSAMYLCASSFFPRGYQETQYFGPGTRLLVL.

The chain couples TRBV28 to TRBJ2-5, with 8 bases fitting TRBD2. The CDR3 has 15 amino acids. V lost 5 bases, J lost 5 bases, and 10 bases stayed unmatched. The germline V gene encodes CDR1 MDHEN and CDR2 SYDVKM. The CDR3 loop is CASSLSGGPQETQYF. DNA of the CDR3: TGTGCCAGCAGTCTCTCGGGAGGGCCCCAGGAGACCCAGTACTTC.